This T cell receptor beta chain was found in a study of shared clonotypes between healthy human individuals. Findings and caveats of the study: A handful of donors held around 5% of naive CD4 clonotypes in common. What naive subsets generally showed was a larger estimated richness than memory subsets showed.

About this clone itself: No antigen is known for it.

Partitioning of CD4+ cells yielded a CD45RA+ naive subset and a CD45RA-negative memory subset. Using immunoSEQ multiplex PCR, the repertoire was profiled, and TCRdb retains in-frame clones only, with some absent. This sample carries roughly 1 million clones, under 80% of them seen once, and the ten largest clones take around 1.5%. Material for sequencing was memory CD4+ T cells sorted from blood. Subset meaning: CD45RA-negative fraction. The TCR comes from a man aged 18-30 years in good health.

The CDR3 nucleotides are TGTGCCAGCAGCTTAGGAACGGGCGGGAGTCGGGGAGATACGCAGTATTTT. Its translation: CASSLGTGGSRGDTQYF. The genes are TRBV13 and TRBJ2-3; 7 bases agree with TRBD2. Germline CDR1 and CDR2: PRHDT and FYEKMQ (reference sequence). This CDR3 comprises 17 residues. V lost 0 bases to trimming and J lost 5 bases; unmatched junction nucleotides: 11.